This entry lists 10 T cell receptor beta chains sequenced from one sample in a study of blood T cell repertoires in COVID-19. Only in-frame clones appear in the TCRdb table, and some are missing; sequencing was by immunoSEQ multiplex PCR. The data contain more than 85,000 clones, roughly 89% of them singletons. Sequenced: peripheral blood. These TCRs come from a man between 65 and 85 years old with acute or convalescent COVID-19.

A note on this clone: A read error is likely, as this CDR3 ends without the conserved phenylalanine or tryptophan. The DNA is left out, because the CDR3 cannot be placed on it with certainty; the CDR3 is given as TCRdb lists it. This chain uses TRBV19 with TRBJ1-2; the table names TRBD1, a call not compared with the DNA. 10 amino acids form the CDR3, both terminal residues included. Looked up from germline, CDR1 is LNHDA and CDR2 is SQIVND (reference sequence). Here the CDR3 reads CASSFPGQGC.

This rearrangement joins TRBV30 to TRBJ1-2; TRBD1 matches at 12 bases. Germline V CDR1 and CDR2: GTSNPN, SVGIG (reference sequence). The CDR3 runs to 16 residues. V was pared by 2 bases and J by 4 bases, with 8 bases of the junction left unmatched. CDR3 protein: CAWSKGQGAGSYGYTF. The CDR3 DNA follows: TGTGCCTGGAGTAAGGGACAGGGGGCTGGAAGCTATGGCTACACCTTC.

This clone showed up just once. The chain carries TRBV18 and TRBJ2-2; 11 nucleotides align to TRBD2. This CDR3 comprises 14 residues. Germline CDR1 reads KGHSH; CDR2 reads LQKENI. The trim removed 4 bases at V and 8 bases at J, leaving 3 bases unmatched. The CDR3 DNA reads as TGTGCCAGCTCACGACTAGCGGGAACTGGGGAGCTGTTTTTT. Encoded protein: CASSRLAGTGELFF.

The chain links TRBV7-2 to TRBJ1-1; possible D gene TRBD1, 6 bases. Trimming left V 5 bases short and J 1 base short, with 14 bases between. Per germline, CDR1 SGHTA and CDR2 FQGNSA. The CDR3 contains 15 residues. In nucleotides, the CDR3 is TGTGCCAGCAGCCCACCGGGGGGCCCGAACACTGAAGCTTTCTTT. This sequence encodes CASSPPGGPNTEAFF. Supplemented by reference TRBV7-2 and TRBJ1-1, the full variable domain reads GAGVSQSPSNKVTEKGKDVELRCDPISGHTALYWYRQSLGQGLEFLIYFQGNSAPDKSGLPSDRFSAERTGGSVSTLTIQRTQQEDSAVYLCASSPPGGPNTEAFFGQGTRLTVV.

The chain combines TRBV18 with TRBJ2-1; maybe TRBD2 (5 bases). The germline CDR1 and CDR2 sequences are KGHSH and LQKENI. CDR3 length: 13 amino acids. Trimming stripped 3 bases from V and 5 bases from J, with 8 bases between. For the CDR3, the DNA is TGTGCCAGCTCACCGCCACTAGACAATGAGCAGTTCTTC. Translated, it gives CASSPPLDNEQFF.

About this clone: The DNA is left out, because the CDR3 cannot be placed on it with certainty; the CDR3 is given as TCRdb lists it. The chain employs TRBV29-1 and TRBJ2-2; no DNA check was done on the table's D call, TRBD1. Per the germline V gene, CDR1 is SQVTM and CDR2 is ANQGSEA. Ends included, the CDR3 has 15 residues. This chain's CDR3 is CSVSLDSEGTGELFF.

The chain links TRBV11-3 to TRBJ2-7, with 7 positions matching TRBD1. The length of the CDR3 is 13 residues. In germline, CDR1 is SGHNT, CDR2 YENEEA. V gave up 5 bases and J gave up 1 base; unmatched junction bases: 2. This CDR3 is CASSQGQSYEQYF. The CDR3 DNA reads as TGTGCCAGCAGCCAGGGACAGTCCTACGAGCAGTACTTC.

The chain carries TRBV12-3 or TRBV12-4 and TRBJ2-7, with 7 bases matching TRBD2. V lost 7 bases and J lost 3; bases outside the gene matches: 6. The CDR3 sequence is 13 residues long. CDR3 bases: TGTGCCAGCAAGGCGGGGGAAATCTACGAGCAGTACTTC. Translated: CASKAGEIYEQYF.

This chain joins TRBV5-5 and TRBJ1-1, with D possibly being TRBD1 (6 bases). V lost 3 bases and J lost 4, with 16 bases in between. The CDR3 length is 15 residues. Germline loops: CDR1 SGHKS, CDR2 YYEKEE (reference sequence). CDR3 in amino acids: CASSSLRAGATEAFF. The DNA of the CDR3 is TGTGCCAGCAGCTCCCTCCGGGCAGGGGCCACTGAAGCTTTCTTT. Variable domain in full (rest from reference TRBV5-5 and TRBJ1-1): DAGVTQSPTHLIKTRGQQVTLRCSPISGHKSVSWYQQVLGQGPQFIFQYYEKEERGRGNFPDRFSARQFPNYSSELNVNALLLGDSALYLCASSSLRAGATEAFFGQGTRLTVV.

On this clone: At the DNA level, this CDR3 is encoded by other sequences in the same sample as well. The CDR3 spells CATSRGSRMNTEAFF. The CDR3 DNA is TGTGCCACCAGCAGAGGTTCGCGGATGAACACTGAAGCTTTCTTT. The chain has TRBV15 and TRBJ1-1, with D unclear. V lost 1 base and J lost 0, with 9 bases in between. The CDR3 runs 15 residues. CDR1 is LNHNV and CDR2 is YYDKDF in the germline V gene (reference sequence).